These T cell receptor beta chains were read from a single sample in a study of shared clonotypes between healthy human individuals. The table came from immunoSEQ multiplex PCR; TCRdb's copy has only in-frame clones and leaves some out. The sample holds approximately 530,000 clones, roughly 95% seen once. Sequencing used naive CD4+ T cells sorted from blood. These receptors came from a woman aged 25 to 39 in good health. Both conserved end residues are part of each CDR3. The D gene is left open where the match is weak. Only part of the rows carry a size: once, few, many, or a class if the clone is expanded.

V,size,D,J,DNA,CDR3
TRBV15,-,-,TRBJ1-4,TGTGCCACCAGCAGAGCTATGGGGCAGGCCACGGGGGAAAAACTGTTTTTT,CATSRAMGQATGEKLFF
TRBV6-6,-,-,TRBJ2-3,TGTGCCAGCAGTTGGGGACACCACCGCACAGATACGCAGTATTTT,CASSWGHHRTDTQYF
TRBV5-1,-,-,TRBJ1-4,TGCGCCAGCAGCTTACAGGGTTGGGAAAAACTGTTTTTT,CASSLQGWEKLFF
TRBV28,-,-,TRBJ2-2,TGTGCCAGCAGCTGGGACACTAACACCGGGGAGCTGTTTTTT,CASSWDTNTGELFF
TRBV10-3,-,-,TRBJ2-5,TGTGCCATCAGTGCGGGCCAAGAGACCCAGTACTTC,CAISAGQETQYF
TRBV27,-,-,TRBJ2-3,TGTGCCAGCAGTTTTCAAAGGGGAGATACGCAGTATTTT,CASSFQRGDTQYF
TRBV10-1,once,-,TRBJ2-3,TGCGCCAGCAGTGAGCGGTGGGAGGCCCAAGATACGCAGTATTTT,CASSERWEAQDTQYF
TRBV28,-,TRBD1,TRBJ1-3,TGTGCCAGCAGTTCGGGACAGGGAGACGGAAACACCATATATTTT,CASSSGQGDGNTIYF
TRBV7-8,-,TRBD1,TRBJ1-4,TGTGCCAGCAGCCCCGGACAGGGGGGGGAAAAACTGTTTTTT,CASSPGQGGEKLFF
TRBV30,-,TRBD1,TRBJ1-4,TGTGCCTGGAGTACGACGACAGGGGGCCATGAAAAACTGTTTTTT,CAWSTTTGGHEKLFF
TRBV21-1,-,-,TRBJ1-3,TGTGCCAGCAGCCCGAAATTCGTAGGGGGCAGAAACACCATATATTTT,CASSPKFVGGRNTIYF
TRBV5-6,-,TRBD1,TRBJ2-5,TGTGCCAGCAGCTGGTTACAGGGGGGAGAGACCCAGTACTTC,CASSWLQGGETQYF
TRBV4-2,-,TRBD2,TRBJ2-2,TGTGCCAGCAGCCGTCTCAATTCTGGAGCGGGAAAGACCGGGGAGCTGTTTTTT,CASSRLNSGAGKTGELFF
TRBV6-1,-,-,TRBJ2-5,TGTGCCAGCAGTCTTTGGGAGACCCAGTACTTC,CASSLWETQYF
TRBV5-1,-,-,TRBJ2-2,TGCGCCAGCAGTTCGATGGTGGCAGGGGGGCCGGGGGAGCTGTTTTTT,CASSSMVAGGPGELFF
TRBV13,-,TRBD1,TRBJ2-1,TGTGCCAGCAGCAGCACAGGGGGAGGTTACAATGAGCAGTTCTTC,CASSSTGGGYNEQFF
TRBV28,-,TRBD1,TRBJ2-7,TGTGCCAGCAGTCCGGGGACAGCTGAGCAGTACTTC,CASSPGTAEQYF
TRBV5-6,-,-,TRBJ1-2,TGTGCCAGCAGATACAGGGAAAACTATGGCTACACCTTC,CASRYRENYGYTF
TRBV7-3,once,-,TRBJ2-3,TGTGCCAGCAGCTTTAGCGGTTCTACGCAGTATTTT,CASSFSGSTQYF
TRBV27,-,-,TRBJ2-2,TGTGCCAGCAGTTCTAGGAACACCGGGGAGCTGTTTTTT,CASSSRNTGELFF
TRBV2,-,-,TRBJ2-2,TGTGCCAGCAGTGTCGGAACCGTGAACACCGGGGAGCTGTTTTTT,CASSVGTVNTGELFF
TRBV6-6,-,TRBD1,TRBJ1-5,TGTGCCAGCAGCCCCGGACAGGGGTGGCGTCAGCCCCAGCATTTT,CASSPGQGWRQPQHF
TRBV4-1,-,TRBD2,TRBJ2-1,TGCGCCAGCAGCCCCCCTCAAAGCGGGAGGGCCAATGAGCAGTTCTTC,CASSPPQSGRANEQFF
TRBV5-1,-,TRBD2,TRBJ2-4,TGCGCCAGCAGCCCCACAAGCGGGAGTACTGCCAAAAACATTCAGTACTTC,CASSPTSGSTAKNIQYF
TRBV7-9,once,-,TRBJ2-1,TGTGCCAGCAGCTTAGTTCAGGGAAAATTTACCTACAATGAGCAGTTCTTC,CASSLVQGKFTYNEQFF
TRBV5-1,-,TRBD2,TRBJ2-7,TGCGCCAGCAGCTTGGGACTAGCGGGACCCTCCTACGAGCAGTACTTC,CASSLGLAGPSYEQYF
TRBV14,-,-,TRBJ1-2,TGTGCCAGCAGCCAAGAAAGGGGAATCCGTGGCTACACCTTC,CASSQERGIRGYTF
TRBV28,few,-,TRBJ1-5,TGTGCCAGCGTGGGGCCCAGCAATCAGCCCCAGCATTTT,CASVGPSNQPQHF
TRBV5-6,-,-,TRBJ2-3,TGTGCCAGCAGAGTGGTGGGGAGCACAGATACGCAGTATTTT,CASRVVGSTDTQYF
TRBV19,-,-,TRBJ2-7,TGTGCCAGTAGTATGGGGGGAGGACACAACTACGAGCAGTACTTC,CASSMGGGHNYEQYF
TRBV5-1,-,-,TRBJ2-7,TGCGCCAGCAGCTTGGAGGGGAAGCAGTACTTC,CASSLEGKQYF
TRBV2,-,-,TRBJ1-1,TGTGCCAGCAGTGAAGGCTTTGGGAACACTGAAGCTTTCTTT,CASSEGFGNTEAFF
TRBV7-6,-,TRBD2,TRBJ2-7,TGTGCCAGCAGCTTGGCGGGAGGGCCCTACGAGCAGTACTTC,CASSLAGGPYEQYF
TRBV19,-,TRBD1,TRBJ2-2,TGTGCCACCAACAGGGGGTTGACCGGGGAGCTGTTTTTT,CATNRGLTGELFF
TRBV2,-,TRBD2,TRBJ2-7,TGTGCCAGCAGTCTAGCGGGATTCTACGAGCAGTACTTC,CASSLAGFYEQYF
TRBV10-1,few,TRBD2,TRBJ2-1,TGCGCCTGGAGACTAGCGGCAATGGACAATGAGCAGTTCTTC,CAWRLAAMDNEQFF
TRBV6-5,-,-,TRBJ2-1,TGTGCCAGCAGTTACTCGCCCAGAGACAATGAGCAGTTCTTC,CASSYSPRDNEQFF
TRBV28,-,-,TRBJ1-2,TGTGCCAGCAGTTTACGGACTAACTATGGCTACACCTTC,CASSLRTNYGYTF
TRBV28,-,TRBD2,TRBJ2-5,TGTGCCAGCAGTTTAGCGGGAGGGCCCCAAGAGACCCAGTACTTC,CASSLAGGPQETQYF
TRBV18,-,TRBD1,TRBJ2-7,TGTGCCAGCTCACTAGGGACAGGCCTCAAAGGGCGAAGGTCCTACGAGCAGTACTTC,CASSLGTGLKGRRSYEQYF
TRBV6-1,-,TRBD1,TRBJ1-4,TGTGCCAGCCGTAGGGGGCTTAATGAAAAACTGTTTTTT,CASRRGLNEKLFF
TRBV6-5,-,-,TRBJ2-2,TGTGCCAGCAGTTACCAAAGCTTAGCGCAAACCGGGGAGCTGTTTTTT,CASSYQSLAQTGELFF
TRBV28,-,TRBD1,TRBJ1-2,TGTGCCAGCAGTTCAGGGGGTTATGGCTACACCTTC,CASSSGGYGYTF
TRBV28,-,-,TRBJ1-3,TGTGCCAGCAGTTTAACGCGGACGGGAAACACCATATATTTT,CASSLTRTGNTIYF
TRBV2,-,TRBD2,TRBJ2-3,TGTGCCAGCAAGGCCGGGCCCGGACTAGCGGGAGGCCGCACAGATACGCAGTATTTT,CASKAGPGLAGGRTDTQYF
TRBV27,-,TRBD1,TRBJ1-2,TGTGCCAGCAGTTTCTCTGGACAGGGCCCTAACTATGGCTACACCTTC,CASSFSGQGPNYGYTF